These T cell receptor beta chains were read from a single sample in a study of beta chain features in type 1 diabetes. Assay: immunoSEQ multiplex PCR; the TCRdb copy retains only in-frame clones and omits some. The table shows around 300,000 clones, with about 10% occurring only once. The sample taken for sequencing was naive CD4+ T cells from blood. Receptor source: a woman aged 25-40 years in good health. The CDR3 runs from the conserved cysteine through the conserved F or W. Fields, in order: clone size, D gene, J gene, V gene, CDR3 protein, CDR3 DNA. The D gene is left open where the match is weak. A clone size is listed for some rows: how often the clone was seen (once, few, many), or a class if it is expanded.

few,-,TRBJ2-5,TRBV27,CASNRERGETQYF,TGTGCCAGCAACCGGGAGAGGGGAGAGACCCAGTACTTC
-,-,TRBJ2-1,TRBV4-3,CASSQDPAESSYNEQFF,TGCGCCAGCAGCCAAGACCCAGCGGAGAGCTCCTACAATGAGCAGTTCTTC
few,-,TRBJ1-4,TRBV7-9,CASSPGLISTNEKLFF,TGTGCCAGCAGCCCGGGACTGATTTCAACTAATGAAAAACTGTTTTTT
few,-,TRBJ2-5,TRBV7-3,CASSPAGTRETQYF,TGTGCCAGCAGCCCAGCCGGGACACGAGAGACCCAGTACTTC
-,-,TRBJ2-1,TRBV4-3,CASSQDINSWTYNEQFF,TGCGCCAGCAGCCAAGATATTAATAGCTGGACCTACAATGAGCAGTTCTTC
-,TRBD2,TRBJ2-1,TRBV5-1,CASSLTVAGVYNEQFF,TGCGCCAGCAGCTTGACTGTAGCGGGAGTTTACAATGAGCAGTTCTTC
few,TRBD1,TRBJ1-1,TRBV11-2,CASSPSRDRNTEAFF,TGTGCCAGCAGCCCTAGCCGGGACAGGAACACTGAAGCTTTCTTT
-,-,TRBJ2-3,TRBV28,CASSSLADTQYF,TGTGCCAGCAGTTCCTTAGCAGATACGCAGTATTTT
few,TRBD1,TRBJ1-5,TRBV5-1,CASSLGGQGPQPQHF,TGCGCCAGCAGCTTGGGAGGACAGGGTCCCCAGCCCCAGCATTTT
few,-,TRBJ2-7,TRBV30,CAFTPQGGEQYF,TGTGCCTTCACCCCCCAGGGGGGCGAGCAGTACTTC
few,-,TRBJ1-2,TRBV19,CASTDAGSILGYTF,TGTGCCAGTACCGATGCGGGGAGTATTCTTGGCTACACCTTC
-,TRBD1,TRBJ2-7,TRBV27,CASSFLPGTAYEQYF,TGTGCCAGCAGTTTTTTGCCCGGGACAGCATACGAGCAGTACTTC
-,-,TRBJ2-1,TRBV25-1,CASSELVHEQFF,TGTGCCAGCAGTGAACTAGTCCATGAGCAGTTCTTC
few,-,TRBJ2-7,TRBV4-3,CASSQAPTSSSYEQYF,TGCGCCAGCAGCCAAGCACCGACTAGTTCAAGCTACGAGCAGTACTTC
-,-,TRBJ1-4,TRBV30,CAWTTGGNEKLFF,TGTGCCTGGACAACAGGAGGGAATGAAAAACTGTTTTTT
-,TRBD2,TRBJ2-7,TRBV28,CASSLGISGSGEQYF,TGTGCCAGCAGTTTAGGCATTAGCGGGAGCGGGGAGCAGTACTTC
-,-,TRBJ1-1,TRBV9,CASSVAGMNTEAFF,TGTGCCAGCAGCGTGGCAGGGATGAACACTGAAGCTTTCTTT
few,-,TRBJ1-2,TRBV7-2,CASSLATGSGSGGYTF,TGTGCCAGCAGCTTAGCCACCGGATCCGGCTCGGGGGGCTACACCTTC
few,-,TRBJ2-5,TRBV11-2,CASSLEGTQYF,TGTGCCAGCAGCTTAGAGGGCACCCAGTACTTC
few,TRBD1,TRBJ2-5,TRBV4-1,CASSQYRGQETQYF,TGCGCCAGCAGCCAATACAGGGGACAAGAGACCCAGTACTTC
-,TRBD2,TRBJ2-1,TRBV11-3,CASSFRGSEQFF,TGTGCCAGCAGCTTTCGCGGGAGCGAGCAGTTCTTC
-,TRBD2,TRBJ2-1,TRBV28,CASSPGLAGSNEQFF,TGTGCCAGCAGTCCGGGACTAGCGGGATCCAATGAGCAGTTCTTC
few,-,TRBJ1-5,TRBV25-1,CASSEWGENQPQHF,TGTGCCAGCAGTGAATGGGGGGAAAATCAGCCCCAGCATTTT
-,-,TRBJ1-5,TRBV28,CASSSGQRTSNQPQHF,TGTGCCAGCAGCTCCGGACAGCGGACTTCCAATCAGCCCCAGCATTTT
few,TRBD1,TRBJ1-5,TRBV28,CASSTGGSNQPQHF,TGTGCCAGCAGCACAGGGGGCAGCAATCAGCCCCAGCATTTT
-,TRBD1,TRBJ1-1,TRBV28,CASSSTGDTEAFF,TGTGCCAGCAGTTCGACAGGGGACACTGAAGCTTTCTTT
few,-,TRBJ2-3,TRBV18,CASSPALATSTDTQYF,TGTGCCAGCTCACCAGCACTAGCCACGAGCACAGATACGCAGTATTTT
-,TRBD1,TRBJ2-7,TRBV6-1,CASDGRDRVYEQYF,TGTGCCAGCGATGGCCGGGACAGGGTCTACGAGCAGTACTTC
-,-,TRBJ2-7,TRBV7-9,CASSIQADSYEQYF,TGTGCCAGCAGCATACAAGCGGACTCCTACGAGCAGTACTTC
-,-,TRBJ2-6,TRBV7-3,CASSLISSGANVLTF,TGTGCCAGCAGCTTAATCTCCTCTGGGGCCAACGTCCTGACTTTC
-,-,TRBJ2-3,TRBV15,CATSRDTRHTDTQYF,TGTGCCACCAGCAGAGATACTCGCCACACAGATACGCAGTATTTT
-,TRBD2,TRBJ2-7,TRBV27,CASSPLTSGPTYEQYF,TGTGCCAGCAGTCCCCTCACTAGCGGGCCCACCTACGAGCAGTACTTC
few,TRBD1,TRBJ1-1,TRBV28,CASSSLTGAYTEAFF,TGTGCCAGCAGTTCATTGACAGGGGCGTACACTGAAGCTTTCTTT
-,-,TRBJ2-7,TRBV2,CASRETFLYEQYF,TGTGCCAGCAGGGAGACTTTTCTCTACGAGCAGTACTTC
few,-,TRBJ2-6,TRBV9,CASSPSSGANVLTF,TGTGCCAGCAGCCCCTCGAGTGGGGCCAACGTCCTGACTTTC
few,TRBD2,TRBJ2-7,TRBV6-5,CASRRIAGDYEQYF,TGTGCCAGCAGGAGAATAGCGGGAGACTACGAGCAGTACTTC
few,TRBD1,TRBJ1-1,TRBV25-1,CASKRQGTNTEAFF,TGTGCCAGCAAACGACAGGGGACGAACACTGAAGCTTTCTTT
-,TRBD2,TRBJ2-7,TRBV6-5,CASSYGTSGSYEQYF,TGTGCCAGCAGTTACGGGACTAGCGGGAGCTACGAGCAGTACTTC
-,TRBD2,TRBJ2-5,TRBV2,CASKREIGLETQYF,TGTGCCAGCAAGCGGGAGATAGGTTTGGAGACCCAGTACTTC
few,TRBD2,TRBJ2-7,TRBV5-4,CASSLASGSPREQYF,TGTGCCAGCAGCTTAGCGAGCGGGAGTCCCCGCGAGCAGTACTTC
few,TRBD1,TRBJ2-2,TRBV15,CATSRQTGDTGELFF,TGTGCCACCAGCAGACAAACAGGGGACACCGGGGAGCTGTTTTTT
-,TRBD1,TRBJ1-3,TRBV7-9,CASRNRGGNTIYF,TGTGCCAGCAGAAACAGGGGAGGAAACACCATATATTTT
-,TRBD1,TRBJ2-2,TRBV5-1,CASSLRTGARNTGELFF,TGCGCCAGCAGCTTGAGGACAGGGGCTCGGAACACCGGGGAGCTGTTTTTT
many,TRBD1,TRBJ1-1,TRBV29-1,CSVGQGGTEAFF,TGCAGCGTTGGACAGGGTGGGACTGAAGCTTTCTTT
-,TRBD1,TRBJ2-1,TRBV30,CAWSRLTGENEQFF,TGTGCCTGGAGTCGGTTGACAGGGGAGAATGAGCAGTTCTTC
-,TRBD2,TRBJ2-3,TRBV5-1,CASSPGKRGSTDTQYF,TGCGCCAGCAGCCCGGGAAAGCGGGGGAGCACAGATACGCAGTATTTT
few,-,TRBJ2-7,TRBV2,CASLPGTRSYEQYF,TGTGCCAGCCTGCCCGGGACAAGGTCCTACGAGCAGTACTTC
-,-,TRBJ2-3,TRBV15,CATSSYIGTATDTQYF,TGTGCCACCAGCAGTTATATAGGGACTGCCACAGATACGCAGTATTTT
few,-,TRBJ2-7,TRBV18,CASSPLGRGESYEQYF,TGTGCCAGCTCACCACTCGGCAGGGGGGAATCCTACGAGCAGTACTTC
few,-,TRBJ1-5,TRBV30,CAWSELRNQPQHF,TGTGCCTGGAGTGAACTCCGCAATCAGCCCCAGCATTTT
-,TRBD1,TRBJ2-4,TRBV28,CATRLGQVTNIQYF,TGTGCCACCCGACTGGGACAGGTCACAAACATTCAGTACTTC
-,TRBD1,TRBJ2-3,TRBV6-5,CASSPRQGKDTQYF,TGTGCCAGCAGCCCTAGACAGGGAAAAGATACGCAGTATTTT
few,TRBD2,TRBJ2-7,TRBV7-2,CASSLRTSGAYEQYF,TGTGCCAGCAGCTTAAGGACTAGCGGCGCCTACGAGCAGTACTTC
few,-,TRBJ1-1,TRBV4-2,CASSYPTVNTEAFF,TGTGCCAGCAGCTACCCGACAGTGAACACTGAAGCTTTCTTT